These T cell receptor beta chains were read from a single sample in a study of shared clonotypes between healthy human individuals. Generated by immunoSEQ multiplex PCR, the TCRdb table keeps only in-frame clones and is missing some. The table includes over 400,000 clones, approximately 78% detected once. The specimen was PBMCs. The source of these receptors is a woman aged 40 to 55 in good health. Some clones in this sample may be carry-over from other donors' samples. CDR3s include the opening cysteine and the closing phenylalanine or tryptophan. Size values are once, few and many counts, or a class for expanded clones, and some rows have none.

j_call clone_size v_call cdr3_aa
TRBJ2-1 once TRBV7-9 CASSFRSYNEQFF
TRBJ2-5 NA TRBV10-3 CAIRGGITGETQYF
TRBJ2-1 NA TRBV28 CASSPPGLAGYNEQFF
TRBJ2-2 NA TRBV9 CASSAGGSLRVTGELFF
TRBJ1-1 NA TRBV7-8 CASSLASGRNEAFF
TRBJ2-7 NA TRBV21-1 CASSTTSGRTYEQYF
TRBJ2-7 NA TRBV7-9 CASSTDAEPPRDEQYF
TRBJ2-3 NA TRBV5-1 CASSLGLGFSLDTQYF
TRBJ1-1 NA TRBV7-2 CASSPRSGLEAFF
TRBJ2-7 NA TRBV18 CASSPTGGGLSYEQYF
TRBJ1-2 NA TRBV6-1 CASRVQGNYGYTF
TRBJ2-1 many TRBV28 CASTRGTGNINEQFF
TRBJ2-7 NA TRBV28 CASRSSGSGGEQYF
TRBJ2-7 NA TRBV27 CASSYGRTKVYEQYF
TRBJ2-4 NA TRBV12-2 CASRLGGDRGAKNIQYF
TRBJ1-1 NA TRBV30 CAWKSPIIRGRTEASF
TRBJ1-1 NA TRBV6-5 CASGQPRRNTEAFF
TRBJ2-7 NA TRBV6-1 CASSEPYEQYF
TRBJ1-1 NA TRBV5-6 CASSSVTVNTEAFF
TRBJ2-3 NA TRBV15 CATSRDPRGGSTDTQYF
TRBJ1-1 NA TRBV5-8 CASSLIFDSEAFF
TRBJ2-3 NA TRBV5-1 CASSSRDPHTDTQYF
TRBJ2-2 NA TRBV29-1 CSVEGFVNTGELFF
TRBJ2-1 NA TRBV19 CASSTQVPHGYNEQFF
TRBJ2-2 NA TRBV5-6 CASSLGGLLTGELFF
TRBJ1-3 NA TRBV30 CAWSLGQDSGNTIYF
TRBJ1-2 NA TRBV5-1 CASSLASGLMGANYGYTF
TRBJ1-1 few TRBV19 CASNRGGAVNTEAFF
TRBJ2-7 NA TRBV6-1 CASREQGVSYEQYF
TRBJ2-1 NA TRBV4-1 CASSQSRASITPEQFF